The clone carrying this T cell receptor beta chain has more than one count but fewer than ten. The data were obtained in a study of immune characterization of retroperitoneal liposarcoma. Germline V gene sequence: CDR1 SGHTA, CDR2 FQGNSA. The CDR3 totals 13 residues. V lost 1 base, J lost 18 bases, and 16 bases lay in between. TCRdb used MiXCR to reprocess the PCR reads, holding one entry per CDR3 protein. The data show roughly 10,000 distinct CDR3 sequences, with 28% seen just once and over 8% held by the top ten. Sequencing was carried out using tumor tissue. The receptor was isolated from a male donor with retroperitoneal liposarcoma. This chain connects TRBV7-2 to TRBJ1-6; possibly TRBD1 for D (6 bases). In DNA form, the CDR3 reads TGTGCCAGCAGCTTAGAAGGGGGGTCCCCTCCCCACTTT. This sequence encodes CASSLEGGSPPHF.